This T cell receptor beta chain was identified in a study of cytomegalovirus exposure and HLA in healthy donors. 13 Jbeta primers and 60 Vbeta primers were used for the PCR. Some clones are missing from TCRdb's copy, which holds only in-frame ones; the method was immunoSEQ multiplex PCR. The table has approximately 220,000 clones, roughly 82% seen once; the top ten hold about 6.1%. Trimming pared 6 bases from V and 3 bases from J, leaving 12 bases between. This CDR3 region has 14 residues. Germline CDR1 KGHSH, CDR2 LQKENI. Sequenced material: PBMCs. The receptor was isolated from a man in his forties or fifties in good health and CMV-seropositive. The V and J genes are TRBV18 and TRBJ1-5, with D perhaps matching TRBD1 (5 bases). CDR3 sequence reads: CASSGGTDNQPQHF. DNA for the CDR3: TGTGCCAGCTCTGGAGGGACTGACAATCAGCCCCAGCATTTT.